The T cell receptor (beta chain) under discussion was sequenced for a study of T cells in Graves' hyperthyroidism and ophthalmopathy. For the study at large: Sampling of peripheral blood happened at initial diagnosis, prior to any treatment.

V dropped 6 bases and J dropped 3; count of bases not matched to a gene: 11. CDR1 is DFQATT, CDR2 SNEGSKA, per germline (reference sequence). The CDR3 length is 16 residues. Amplified TCR beta CDR3 regions derived from RNA transcripts. First-round RT-PCR targeting the TCR CDR3 was performed with the HTBI primer set. TCRdb fed the multiplex PCR reads into MiXCR, producing one record per CDR3 protein. The sample includes roughly 170,000 distinct CDR3 sequences, 15% to 20% of them seen just once. Subjects aged 18 to 65 presented with newly diagnosed hyperthyroidism of less than 2 months' duration. Thyroid ultrasound, orbital computed tomography, clinical symptoms, and serum thyroxine and TRAb underpinned diagnoses. This clonotype was observed at least ten times.

The sequenced sample was blood. The rearrangement uses TRBV20-1 and TRBJ2-2; 9 nucleotides align to TRBD2. The TCR comes from a woman between 45 and 60 years old with Graves' hyperthyroidism. In nucleotides, the CDR3 is TGCAGTGCCATACCTTGGACTAGCGTCGACACCGGGGAGCTGTTTTTT. It translates to CSAIPWTSVDTGELFF.